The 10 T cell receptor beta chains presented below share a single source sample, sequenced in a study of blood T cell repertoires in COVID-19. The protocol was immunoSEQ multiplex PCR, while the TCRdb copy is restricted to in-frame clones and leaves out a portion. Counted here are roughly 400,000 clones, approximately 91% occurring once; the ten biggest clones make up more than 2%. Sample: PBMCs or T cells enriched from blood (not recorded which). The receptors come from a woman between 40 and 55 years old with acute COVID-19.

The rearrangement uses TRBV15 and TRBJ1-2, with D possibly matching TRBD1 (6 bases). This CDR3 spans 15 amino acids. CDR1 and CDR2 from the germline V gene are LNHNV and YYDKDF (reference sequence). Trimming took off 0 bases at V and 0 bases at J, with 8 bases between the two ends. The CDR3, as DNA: TGTGCCACCAGCAGAGACAGGGGAGCTAACTATGGCTACACCTTC. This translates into CATSRDRGANYGYTF.

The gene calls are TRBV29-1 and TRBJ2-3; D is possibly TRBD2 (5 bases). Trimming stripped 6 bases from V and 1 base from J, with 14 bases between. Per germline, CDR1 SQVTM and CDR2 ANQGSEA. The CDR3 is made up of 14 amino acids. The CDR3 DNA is TGCAGCGTCTCGACGCCCGGGGGCACAGATACGCAGTATTTT. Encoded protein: CSVSTPGGTDTQYF.

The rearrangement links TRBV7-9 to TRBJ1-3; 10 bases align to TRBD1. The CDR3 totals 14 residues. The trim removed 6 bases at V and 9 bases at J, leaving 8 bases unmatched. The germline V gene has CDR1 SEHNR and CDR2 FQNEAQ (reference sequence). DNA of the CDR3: TGTGCCAGCAGTCGGGGGACAGGGGTAGTCACCATATATTTT. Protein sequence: CASSRGTGVVTIYF.

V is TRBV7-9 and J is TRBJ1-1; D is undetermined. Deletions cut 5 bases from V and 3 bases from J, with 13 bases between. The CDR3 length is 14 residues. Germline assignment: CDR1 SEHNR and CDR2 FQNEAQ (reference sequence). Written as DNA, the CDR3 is TGTGCCAGCAGCCGCTATAGCGGGGACACTGAAGCTTTCTTT. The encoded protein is CASSRYSGDTEAFF.

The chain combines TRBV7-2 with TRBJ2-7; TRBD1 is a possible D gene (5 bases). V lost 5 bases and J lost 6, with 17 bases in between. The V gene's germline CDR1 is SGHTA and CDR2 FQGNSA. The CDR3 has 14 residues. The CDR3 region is CASSDWQGLPEQYF. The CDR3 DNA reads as TGTGCCAGCAGCGACTGGCAGGGTCTCCCCGAGCAGTACTTC.

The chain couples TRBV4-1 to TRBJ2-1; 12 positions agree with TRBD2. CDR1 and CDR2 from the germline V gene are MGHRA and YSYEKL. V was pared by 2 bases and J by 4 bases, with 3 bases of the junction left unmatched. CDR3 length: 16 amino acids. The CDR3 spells CASSQTSGGQYNEQFF. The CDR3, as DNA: TGCGCCAGCAGCCAAACTAGCGGGGGGCAATACAATGAGCAGTTCTTC.

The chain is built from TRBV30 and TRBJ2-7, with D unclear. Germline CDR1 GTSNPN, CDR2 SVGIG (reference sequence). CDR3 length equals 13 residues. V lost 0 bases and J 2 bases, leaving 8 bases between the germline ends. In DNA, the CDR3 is TGTGCCTGGAGTGTGAACAGAGCCTACGAGCAGTACTTC. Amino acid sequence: CAWSVNRAYEQYF.

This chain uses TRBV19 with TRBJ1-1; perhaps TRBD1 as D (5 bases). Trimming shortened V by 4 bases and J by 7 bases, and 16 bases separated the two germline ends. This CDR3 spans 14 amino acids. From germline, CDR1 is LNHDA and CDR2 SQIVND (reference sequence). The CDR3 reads CASSRLPGLDEAFF. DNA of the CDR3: TGTGCCAGTAGTAGATTGCCGGGACTTGATGAAGCTTTCTTT.

CDR3 in DNA: TGTGCCAGCAGTTCTGGGACAGGGAACACTGAAGCTTTCTTT. It yields the protein CASSSGTGNTEAFF. The V and J genes are TRBV6-5 and TRBJ1-1; 8 bases align to TRBD1. Trimming at V came to 4 bases and at J to 1 base, leaving 2 bases not matched to a gene. The CDR3 contains 14 residues. The germline V gene encodes CDR1 MNHEY and CDR2 SVGAGI.

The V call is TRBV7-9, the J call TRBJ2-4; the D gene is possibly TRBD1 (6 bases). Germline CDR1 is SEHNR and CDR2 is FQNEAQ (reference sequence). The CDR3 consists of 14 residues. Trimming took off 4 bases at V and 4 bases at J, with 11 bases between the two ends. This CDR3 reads CASSSGQLKNIQYF. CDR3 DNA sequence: TGTGCCAGCAGCTCTGGACAGCTGAAAAACATTCAGTACTTC.